Below, one TCR beta chain is given with its context. This sample also contains other DNA sequences that code for the same CDR3. The data were taken from a study of blood T cell repertoires in COVID-19. Trimming removed 0 bases from V and 2 bases from J, with 9 bases in between. From germline, CDR1 is SGHTS and CDR2 YDEGEE. There are 15 residues in the CDR3. Authors' analysis steps: Amplification from reference gene primers served as the basis for estimated nucleated cell counts. Assay used: immunoSEQ multiplex PCR; TCRdb lists only in-frame clones, some missing. The V and J calls and clone size are taken from that table; D and trimming were inferred from the DNA. The sample yields 240,000 or so clones, more than 75% seen once.

The J gene is TRBJ1-5, the V gene TRBV5-8; TRBD1 is a possible D gene (5 bases). This TCR came from an older man with acute or convalescent COVID-19. Sequencing was performed on peripheral blood. In DNA form, the CDR3 reads TGTGCCAGCAGCTTGGGGGGCGCGGGCAATCAGCCCCAGCATTTT. Its protein product is CASSLGGAGNQPQHF.